A selection of T cell receptor beta chains follows, all from one sample in a study of metastatic and nonmetastatic thyroid tumors. TCRdb re-called clones via MiXCR from the PCR reads. This repertoire shows 22,000 or so clones, about 23% found once; its top ten account for roughly two thirds. Sequenced material: blood. The receptors come from a male donor with papillary thyroid cancer or a benign thyroid nodule (not recorded which). Some clones in this sample may be carry-over from other donors' samples. Each CDR3 is given with its conserved first and last residue. Each record gives: V gene, D gene, J gene, clone size, CDR3 length, CDR3 DNA, CDR3 protein. A D gene is named only where the DNA matches it firmly. The size entry is marked missing in some rows and otherwise reads once, few, many or a size class.

V gene: TRBV7-9
D gene: TRBD1
J gene: TRBJ2-7
clone size: many
CDR3 length: 15
CDR3 DNA: TGTGCCAGCAGCTTAGGGGGGACAGGGACCTACGAGCAGTACTTC
CDR3 protein: CASSLGGTGTYEQYF

V gene: TRBV6-2/TRBV6-3
D gene: -
J gene: TRBJ1-1
clone size: few
CDR3 length: 15
CDR3 DNA: TGTGCCAGCAGTTACTCGATGACGGGCTTGACTGAAGCTTTCTTT
CDR3 protein: CASSYSMTGLTEAFF

V gene: TRBV20-1
D gene: -
J gene: TRBJ1-6
clone size: many
CDR3 length: 15
CDR3 DNA: TGCAGTGCACTGGACCGGAGCTCCTATAATTCACCCCTCCACTTT
CDR3 protein: CSALDRSSYNSPLHF

V gene: TRBV18
D gene: -
J gene: TRBJ1-4
clone size: many
CDR3 length: 13
CDR3 DNA: TGTGCCAGCTCACCGACAGGAAATGAAAAACTGTTTTTT
CDR3 protein: CASSPTGNEKLFF

V gene: TRBV7-8
D gene: TRBD2
J gene: TRBJ2-7
clone size: few
CDR3 length: 15
CDR3 DNA: TGTGCCAGCAGCTCTAACGGGAGGAAATCCTACGAGCAGTACTTC
CDR3 protein: CASSSNGRKSYEQYF

V gene: TRBV5-6
D gene: TRBD2
J gene: TRBJ2-3
clone size: many
CDR3 length: 15
CDR3 DNA: TGTGCCAGCAGCTTGGCTAGCGGGGCCACAGATACGCAGTATTTT
CDR3 protein: CASSLASGATDTQYF

V gene: TRBV20-1
D gene: TRBD2
J gene: TRBJ2-4
clone size: many
CDR3 length: 13
CDR3 DNA: TGCAGTGCTAGAGGTCCTAGCGGGATAATTCAGTACTTC
CDR3 protein: CSARGPSGIIQYF

V gene: TRBV3-1
D gene: -
J gene: TRBJ2-7
clone size: -
CDR3 length: 13
CDR3 DNA: TGTGCCAGCAGTTCTGTTGGGGGGACCGAGCAGTACTTC
CDR3 protein: CASSSVGGTEQYF

V gene: TRBV12-3/TRBV12-4
D gene: TRBD1
J gene: TRBJ1-2
clone size: -
CDR3 length: 13
CDR3 DNA: TGTGCCAGCAGTTCCGGGACAGACTATGGCTACACCTTC
CDR3 protein: CASSSGTDYGYTF

V gene: TRBV6-2/TRBV6-3
D gene: TRBD1
J gene: TRBJ1-2
clone size: -
CDR3 length: 15
CDR3 DNA: TGTGCCAGCAGTTACTCAGAGGGACAGAACTATGGCTACACCTTC
CDR3 protein: CASSYSEGQNYGYTF

V gene: TRBV27
D gene: -
J gene: TRBJ1-2
clone size: -
CDR3 length: 14
CDR3 DNA: TGTGCCAGCAGCGAGGGTCTTCGTCCCTATGGCTACACCTTC
CDR3 protein: CASSEGLRPYGYTF

V gene: TRBV20-1
D gene: -
J gene: TRBJ1-5
clone size: many
CDR3 length: 17
CDR3 DNA: TGCAGTGCTAGAAAGAACCCAGGGGAAGGGGTGGGCCAGCCCCAGCATTTT
CDR3 protein: CSARKNPGEGVGQPQHF

V gene: TRBV12-3/TRBV12-4
D gene: -
J gene: TRBJ2-5
clone size: many
CDR3 length: 15
CDR3 DNA: TGTGCCAGCAGTTTAGGGTCTCAACGCCTGAAGACCCAGTACTTC
CDR3 protein: CASSLGSQRLKTQYF

V gene: TRBV9
D gene: -
J gene: TRBJ1-3
clone size: many
CDR3 length: 14
CDR3 DNA: TGTGCCAGCAGCGTAGGTCTGGATGCGAGCACCATATATTTT
CDR3 protein: CASSVGLDASTIYF

V gene: TRBV6-4
D gene: TRBD2
J gene: TRBJ2-1
clone size: -
CDR3 length: 16
CDR3 DNA: TGTGCCAGCAGTGTTGCGGGAGGGCTCTCGGGCAATGAGCAGTTCTTC
CDR3 protein: CASSVAGGLSGNEQFF

V gene: TRBV4-1
D gene: -
J gene: TRBJ2-5
clone size: -
CDR3 length: 13
CDR3 DNA: TGCGCCAGCAGCGCGATAGCGGAGGAGACCCAGTACTTC
CDR3 protein: CASSAIAEETQYF

V gene: TRBV6-8
D gene: -
J gene: TRBJ2-7
clone size: -
CDR3 length: 15
CDR3 DNA: TGTGCCAGCAGTTACGTCCCCGGAGGCTCCTACGAGCAGTACTTC
CDR3 protein: CASSYVPGGSYEQYF

V gene: TRBV28
D gene: -
J gene: TRBJ2-7
clone size: many
CDR3 length: 15
CDR3 DNA: TGTGCCAGCAGTCTAGCCCCCCGGGGTGGCTACGAGCAGTACTTC
CDR3 protein: CASSLAPRGGYEQYF

V gene: TRBV11-1
D gene: TRBD2
J gene: TRBJ2-6
clone size: -
CDR3 length: 18
CDR3 DNA: TGTTCCATCAGCCGGCTACCGGGACTAGAGTCTGGGGCCAACGTCCTGACTTTC
CDR3 protein: CSISRLPGLESGANVLTF

V gene: TRBV6-1
D gene: -
J gene: TRBJ2-7
clone size: few
CDR3 length: 17
CDR3 DNA: TGTGCCAGCAGTGAAGGGGGTCTGCGACAGGAATTCTACGAGCAGTACTTC
CDR3 protein: CASSEGGLRQEFYEQYF

V gene: TRBV20-1
D gene: TRBD2
J gene: TRBJ2-5
clone size: -
CDR3 length: 17
CDR3 DNA: TGCAGTGCTAGACGACTAGCGGGAGAGGGGGGCCAAGAGACCCAGTACTTC
CDR3 protein: CSARRLAGEGGQETQYF

V gene: TRBV29-1
D gene: -
J gene: TRBJ2-6
clone size: -
CDR3 length: 13
CDR3 DNA: TGCAGCGTTGAATCAGCTGGGGCCAACGTCCCGACTTTC
CDR3 protein: CSVESAGANVPTF

V gene: TRBV24-1
D gene: TRBD1
J gene: TRBJ2-3
clone size: -
CDR3 length: 14
CDR3 DNA: TGTGCCACCAGTGCGGGACAGAACACAGATACGCAGTATTTT
CDR3 protein: CATSAGQNTDTQYF

V gene: TRBV6-4
D gene: TRBD2
J gene: TRBJ2-3
clone size: many
CDR3 length: 15
CDR3 DNA: TGTGCCAGCAGTGACTCAGCGGGAGGGCCAGATACGCAGTATTTT
CDR3 protein: CASSDSAGGPDTQYF

V gene: TRBV20-1
D gene: -
J gene: TRBJ2-7
clone size: many
CDR3 length: 15
CDR3 DNA: TGCAGTGCTAGAGAGGTTGGGACATTCCAGGGGGAGCAGTACTTC
CDR3 protein: CSAREVGTFQGEQYF

V gene: TRBV29-1
D gene: -
J gene: TRBJ2-4
clone size: -
CDR3 length: 15
CDR3 DNA: TGCAGCGTTGCTTCCGTTGAGTCGGGATGGGACATTCAGTACTTC
CDR3 protein: CSVASVESGWDIQYF